The 12 T cell receptor beta chains listed next were all sequenced from one sample in a study of neurological immune-mediated disorders. TCRdb reprocessed the 5' RACE reads via MiXCR and lists one record per CDR3 protein. The sample consists of about 50,000 distinct CDR3 sequences, 16% of them appearing once. The source material was PBMCs. The receptor set was obtained from a man aged 60-69 years in good health.

This clonotype was seen ten or more times. The J gene is TRBJ1-5, the V gene TRBV7-9, with 7 bases lining up with TRBD1. The CDR3 contains 15 residues. Germline assignment: CDR1 SEHNR and CDR2 FQNEAQ (reference sequence). Trimming removed 6 bases from V and 1 base from J; junction bases left unmatched: 6. This CDR3 is CASSEGAASNQPQHF. CDR3 coding DNA: TGTGCCAGCAGTGAGGGGGCTGCAAGCAATCAGCCCCAGCATTTT.

This clonotype was seen many times. V and J are TRBV7-6 and TRBJ1-5; D uncertain. V was pared by 3 bases and J by 3 bases, with 6 bases between. The CDR3 spans 13 residues. Germline V gene data show CDR1 as SGHVS and CDR2 as FNYEAQ. Written as DNA, the CDR3 is TGTGCCAGCAGCTTTGCCTCCAATCAGCCCCAGCATTTT. This sequence encodes CASSFASNQPQHF.

This clonotype was counted ten times or more. The V gene is TRBV24-1, the J gene TRBJ2-7; 11 bases align to TRBD2. Germline V gene lookup returns CDR1 KGHDR and CDR2 SFDVKD. There are 20 residues in the CDR3. V gave up 9 bases and J gave up 3 bases; unmatched junction bases: 24. In nucleotides, the CDR3 is TGTGCCACCCAACTCGACCAAATACAAGAGAGACTAGCGGGGATCTACGAGCAGTACTTC. Translated, it gives CATQLDQIQERLAGIYEQYF.

There are many counts of this clonotype. The chain combines TRBV20-1 with TRBJ2-1, with 7 bases identical to TRBD2. The length of the CDR3 is 16 residues. Losses at the gene ends were 6 bases for V and 0 bases for J; bases not matched to a gene: 11. The germline V gene has CDR1 DFQATT and CDR2 SNEGSKA (reference sequence). CDR3 sequence (DNA): TGCAGTGCCCCGGGGGGTGGGGGGAGCTCCTACAATGAGCAGTTCTTC. Encoded protein: CSAPGGGGSSYNEQFF.

The rearrangement uses TRBV20-1 and TRBJ2-3; 10 bases are shared with TRBD2. After removal of 6 bases from V and 1 base from J, the junction contained 7 bases not matched to a gene. CDR3 length: 15 amino acids. The germline V gene has CDR1 DFQATT and CDR2 SNEGSKA (reference sequence). The CDR3 DNA reads TGCAGTGCCTCCGGGACTAGCGAGGGCACAGATACGCAGTATTTT. Amino acids: CSASGTSEGTDTQYF.

This clonotype was seen at least ten times. The V gene is TRBV7-6, the J gene TRBJ2-7, with D perhaps TRBD2 (5 bases). The CDR3 runs to 15 residues. Germline lookup yields CDR1 SGHVS and CDR2 FNYEAQ. Trimming cost V 1 base and J 2 bases, with 12 bases left between them. CDR3 nucleotides: TGTGCCAGCAGCTTAGGATCTGGGGAGACCTACGAGCAGTACTTC. It encodes CASSLGSGETYEQYF.

This clonotype was seen at least ten times. The chain links TRBV28 to TRBJ2-7; perhaps TRBD2 as D (5 bases). Deletions cut 4 bases from V and 3 bases from J, with 13 bases between. Germline CDR1 and CDR2: MDHEN and SYDVKM. The CDR3 contains 14 residues. The CDR3 reads CASSSTGGNYEQYF. CDR3 nucleotide sequence: TGTGCCAGCAGTTCAACCGGAGGAAACTACGAGCAGTACTTC.

V is TRBV12-3 or TRBV12-4 and J is TRBJ2-7; 14 positions match TRBD2. This CDR3 is 18 amino acids long. The V gene end was trimmed by 5 bases and the J gene end by 0 bases; junction bases not matched to a gene: 9. This CDR3 reads CASSPGTSGSGSSYEQYF. The CDR3 DNA is TGTGCCAGCAGTCCCGGGACTAGCGGGAGTGGGAGCTCCTACGAGCAGTACTTC.

The sample holds many counts of this clonotype. The V and J genes are TRBV20-1 and TRBJ2-1; 11 bases map to TRBD2. Germline CDR1 is DFQATT and CDR2 is SNEGSKA (reference sequence). This CDR3 is built from 14 residues. Trimming took 6 bases from V and 5 from J; bases not matched to a gene: 6. In DNA, the CDR3 is TGCAGTGCGGCTAGCGGGAGGAAAAACAATGAGCAGTTCTTC. This gives the protein CSAASGRKNNEQFF.

This clonotype was seen ten or more times. The V call is TRBV11-1, the J call TRBJ2-4; 8 bases map to TRBD1. The CDR3 is made up of 15 amino acids. CDR1 and CDR2 (germline): SGHAT, FQDESV (reference sequence). V trimming: 5 bases; J trimming: 7 bases; junction bases outside the gene matches: 10. CDR3 residues: CASSTRTGTGNIQYF. DNA for the CDR3: TGTGCCAGCAGCACCCGGACAGGGACGGGGAACATTCAGTACTTC.

This clonotype was detected many times. V gene TRBV6-5 combines with J gene TRBJ2-2; D ambiguous. V was pared by 0 bases and J by 6 bases, with 8 bases between. This CDR3 has 14 amino acids. Germline V gene lookup returns CDR1 MNHEY and CDR2 SVGAGI. The CDR3 loop reads CASSYSATAGELFF. CDR3 DNA sequence: TGTGCCAGCAGTTACTCGGCTACGGCCGGGGAGCTGTTTTTT.

The chain employs TRBV5-1 and TRBJ2-4, with D maybe TRBD1 (5 bases). Germline-derived CDR1 and CDR2 are SGHRS and YFSETQ. The CDR3 contains 16 residues. Trimming shortened V by 1 base and J by 9 bases, and 20 bases separated the two germline ends. The CDR3 coding sequence is TGCGCCAGCAGCTTGCTAGGGGCCAGTGGATCCCCCATTCAGTACTTC. Translation: CASSLLGASGSPIQYF.